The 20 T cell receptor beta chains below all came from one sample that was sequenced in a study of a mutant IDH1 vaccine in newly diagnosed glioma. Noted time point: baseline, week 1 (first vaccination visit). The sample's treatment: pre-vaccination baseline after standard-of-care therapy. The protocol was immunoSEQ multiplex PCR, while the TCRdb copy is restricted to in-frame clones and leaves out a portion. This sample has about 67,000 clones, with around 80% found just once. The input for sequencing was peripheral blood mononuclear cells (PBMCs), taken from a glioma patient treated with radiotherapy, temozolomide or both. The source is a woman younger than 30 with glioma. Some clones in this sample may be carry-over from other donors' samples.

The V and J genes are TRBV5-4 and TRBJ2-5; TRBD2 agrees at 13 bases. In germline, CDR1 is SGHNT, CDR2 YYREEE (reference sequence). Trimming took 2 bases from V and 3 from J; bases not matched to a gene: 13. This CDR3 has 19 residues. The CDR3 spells CASSLPGLAGRSAEETQYF. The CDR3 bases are TGTGCCAGCAGCTTACCGGGACTAGCGGGAAGGAGTGCTGAAGAGACCCAGTACTTC. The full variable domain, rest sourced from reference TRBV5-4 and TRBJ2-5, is ETGVTQSPTHLIKTRGQQVTLRCSSQSGHNTVSWYQQALGQGPQFIFQYYREEENGRGNFPPRFSGLQFPNYSSELNVNALELDDSALYLCASSLPGLAGRSAEETQYFGPGTRLLVL.

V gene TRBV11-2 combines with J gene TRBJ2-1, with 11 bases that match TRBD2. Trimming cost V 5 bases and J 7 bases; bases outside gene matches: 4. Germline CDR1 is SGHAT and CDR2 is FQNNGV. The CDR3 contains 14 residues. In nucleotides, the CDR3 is TGTGCCAGCAGCGTAACTAGCGGGGGAAATGAGCAGTTCTTC. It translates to CASSVTSGGNEQFF.

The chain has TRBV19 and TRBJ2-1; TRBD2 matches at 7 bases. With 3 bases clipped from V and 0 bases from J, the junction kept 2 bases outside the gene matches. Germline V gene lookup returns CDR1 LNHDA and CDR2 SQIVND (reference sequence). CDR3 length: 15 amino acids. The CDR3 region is CASSIGGGSYNEQFF. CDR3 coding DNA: TGTGCCAGTAGTATTGGGGGGGGCTCCTACAATGAGCAGTTCTTC. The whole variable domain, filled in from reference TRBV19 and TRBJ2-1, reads DGGITQSPKYLFRKEGQNVTLSCEQNLNHDAMYWYRQDPGQGLRLIYYSQIVNDFQKGDIAEGYSVSREKKESFPLTVTSAQKNPTAFYLCASSIGGGSYNEQFFGPGTRLTVL.

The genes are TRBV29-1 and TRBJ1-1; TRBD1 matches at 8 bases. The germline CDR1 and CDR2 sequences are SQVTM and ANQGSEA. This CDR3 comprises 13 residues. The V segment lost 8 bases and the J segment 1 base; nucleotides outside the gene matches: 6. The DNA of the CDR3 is TGCAGCCCGACAGGGGTCGAGAACACTGAAGCTTTCTTT. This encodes CSPTGVENTEAFF.

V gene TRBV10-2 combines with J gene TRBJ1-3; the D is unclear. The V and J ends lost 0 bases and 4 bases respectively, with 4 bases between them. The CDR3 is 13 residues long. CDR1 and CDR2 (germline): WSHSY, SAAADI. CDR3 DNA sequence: TGCGCCAGCAGTGAGTCGAAAGGAAACACCATATATTTT. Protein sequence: CASSESKGNTIYF.

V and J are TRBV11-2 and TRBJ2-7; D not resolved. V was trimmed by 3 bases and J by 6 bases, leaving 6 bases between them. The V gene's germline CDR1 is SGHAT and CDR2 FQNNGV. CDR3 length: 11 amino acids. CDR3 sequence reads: CASSLASEQYF. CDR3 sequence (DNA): TGTGCCAGCAGCTTGGCGTCCGAGCAGTACTTC.

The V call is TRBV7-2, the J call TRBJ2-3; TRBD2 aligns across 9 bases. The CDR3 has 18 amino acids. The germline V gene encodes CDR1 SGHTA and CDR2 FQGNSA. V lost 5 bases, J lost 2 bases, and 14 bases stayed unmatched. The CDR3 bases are TGTGCCAGCAGCCCCTACCAGAGCGGGGGGATGTTCACAGATACGCAGTATTTT. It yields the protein CASSPYQSGGMFTDTQYF.

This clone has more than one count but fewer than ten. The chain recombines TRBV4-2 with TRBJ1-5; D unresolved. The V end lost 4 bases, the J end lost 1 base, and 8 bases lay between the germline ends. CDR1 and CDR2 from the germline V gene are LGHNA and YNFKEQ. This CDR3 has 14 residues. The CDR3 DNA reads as TGTGCCAGCAGCCCGGACCCCAGCAATCAGCCCCAGCATTTT. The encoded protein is CASSPDPSNQPQHF.

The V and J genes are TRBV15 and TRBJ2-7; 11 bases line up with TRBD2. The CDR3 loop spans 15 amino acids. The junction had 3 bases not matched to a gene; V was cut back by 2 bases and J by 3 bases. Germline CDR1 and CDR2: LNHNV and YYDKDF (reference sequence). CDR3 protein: CATSRSGTSGYEQYF. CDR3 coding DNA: TGTGCCACCAGCAGATCCGGGACTAGCGGCTACGAGCAGTACTTC.

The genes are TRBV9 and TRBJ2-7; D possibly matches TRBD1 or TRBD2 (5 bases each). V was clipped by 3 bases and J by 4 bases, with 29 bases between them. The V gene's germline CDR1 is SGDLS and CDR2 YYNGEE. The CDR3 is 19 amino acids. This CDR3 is CASSAGTLQGGESNYEQYF. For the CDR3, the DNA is TGTGCCAGCAGCGCCGGGACCCTGCAAGGTGGGGAGAGTAATTACGAGCAGTACTTC. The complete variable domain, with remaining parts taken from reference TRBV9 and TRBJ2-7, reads DSGVTQTPKHLITATGQRVTLRCSPRSGDLSVYWYQQSLDQGLQFLIQYYNGEERAKGNILERFSAQQFPDLHSELNLSSLELGDSALYFCASSAGTLQGGESNYEQYFGPGTRLTVT.

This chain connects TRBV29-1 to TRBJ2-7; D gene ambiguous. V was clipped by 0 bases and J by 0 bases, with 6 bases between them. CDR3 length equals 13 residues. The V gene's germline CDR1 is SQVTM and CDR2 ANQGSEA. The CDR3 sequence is CSVEDHNSYEQYF. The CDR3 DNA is TGCAGCGTTGAAGATCACAACTCCTACGAGCAGTACTTC.

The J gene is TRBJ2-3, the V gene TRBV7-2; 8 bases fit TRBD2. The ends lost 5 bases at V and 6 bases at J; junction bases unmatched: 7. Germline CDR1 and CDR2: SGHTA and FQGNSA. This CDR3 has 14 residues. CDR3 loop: CASSPGLAGDTQYF. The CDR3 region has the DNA TGTGCCAGCAGCCCTGGACTAGCTGGGGATACGCAGTATTTT.

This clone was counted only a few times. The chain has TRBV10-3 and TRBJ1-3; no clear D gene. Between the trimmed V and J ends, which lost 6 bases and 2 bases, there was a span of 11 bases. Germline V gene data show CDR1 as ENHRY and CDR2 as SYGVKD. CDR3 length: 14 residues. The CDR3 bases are TGTGCCATCAGGGAACCGGGCGCTGGAAACACCATATATTTT. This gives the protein CAIREPGAGNTIYF.

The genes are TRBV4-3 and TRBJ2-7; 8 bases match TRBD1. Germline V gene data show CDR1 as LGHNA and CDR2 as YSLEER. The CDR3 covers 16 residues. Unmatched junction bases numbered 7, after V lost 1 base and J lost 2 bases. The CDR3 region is CASSQGSGQGTYEQYF. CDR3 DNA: TGCGCCAGCAGCCAAGGCTCCGGACAGGGAACCTACGAGCAGTACTTC.

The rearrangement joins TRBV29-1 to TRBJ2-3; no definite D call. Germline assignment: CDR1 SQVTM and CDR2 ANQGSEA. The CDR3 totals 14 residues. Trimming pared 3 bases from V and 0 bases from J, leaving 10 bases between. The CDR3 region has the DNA TGCAGCGTTGACCGGGCCGATAGCACAGATACGCAGTATTTT. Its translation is CSVDRADSTDTQYF.

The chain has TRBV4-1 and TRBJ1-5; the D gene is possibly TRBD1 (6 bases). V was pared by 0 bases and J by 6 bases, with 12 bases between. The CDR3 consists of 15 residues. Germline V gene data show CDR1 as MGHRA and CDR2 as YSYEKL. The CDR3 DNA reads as TGCGCCAGCAGCCAAGAAAGGGGGACCCGTCAGCCCCAGCATTTT. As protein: CASSQERGTRQPQHF.

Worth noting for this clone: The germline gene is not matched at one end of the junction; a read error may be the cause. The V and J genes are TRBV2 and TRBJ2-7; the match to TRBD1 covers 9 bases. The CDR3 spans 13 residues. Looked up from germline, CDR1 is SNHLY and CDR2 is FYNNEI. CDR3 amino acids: CASSESIGTGRNF. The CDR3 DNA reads TGTGCCAGCAGTGAAAGTATCGGGACAGGGAGGAACTTC.

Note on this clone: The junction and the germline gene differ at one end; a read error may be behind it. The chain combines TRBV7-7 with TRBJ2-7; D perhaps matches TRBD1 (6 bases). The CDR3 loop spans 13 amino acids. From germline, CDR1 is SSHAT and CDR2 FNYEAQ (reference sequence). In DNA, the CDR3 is TGTGCTAGCAGCTTAGAGACAGGCTACGAGCAGTACTTC. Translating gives CASSLETGYEQYF.

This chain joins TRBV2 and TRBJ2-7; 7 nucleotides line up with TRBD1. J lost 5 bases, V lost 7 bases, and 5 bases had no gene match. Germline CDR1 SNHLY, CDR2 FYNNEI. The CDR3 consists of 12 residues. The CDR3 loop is CASTMTGNEQYF. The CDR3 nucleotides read TGTGCCAGCACCATGACAGGGAACGAGCAGTACTTC.

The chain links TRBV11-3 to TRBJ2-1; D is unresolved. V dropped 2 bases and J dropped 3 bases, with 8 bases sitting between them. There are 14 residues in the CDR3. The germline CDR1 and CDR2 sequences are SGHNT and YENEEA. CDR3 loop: CASSLLGVYNEQFF. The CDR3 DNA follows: TGTGCCAGCAGCTTACTCGGCGTCTACAATGAGCAGTTCTTC. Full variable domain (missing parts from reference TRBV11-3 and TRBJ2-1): EAGVVQSPRYKIIEKKQPVAFWCNPISGHNTLYWYLQNLGQGPELLIRYENEEAVDDSQLPKDRFSAERLKGVDSTLKIQPAELGDSAVYLCASSLLGVYNEQFFGPGTRLTVL.